One and the same sample provided the 11 T cell receptor beta chains below, sequenced in a study of T cells after yellow fever vaccination (dated by TCRdb to about 2019). Per the publication, the treatment or condition label means: live attenuated yellow fever vaccine strain. Library preparation used 5' RACE. Sequenced using an Illumina NovaSeq 6000. In TCRdb, the public reads were trimmed at Q25 with fastp and aligned with MiXCR, with productive beta chains retained. Records with the same CDR3 protein are collapsed into one entry carrying the most frequent genes and DNA. The sample has 200,000 to 250,000 distinct CDR3 sequences on record, around 3.1% of them singletons. The ten largest account for 2.5% to 3.5% of the sample. The sequencing used CD4+ T cells sorted from PBMCs, collected 10 days after the yellow fever booster vaccination. The receptors here all came from a man aged 18-30 years who received the YFV17D yellow fever vaccine.

The V call is TRBV5-1, the J call TRBJ2-7; D may be TRBD1 or TRBD2 (5 bases each). V was cut by 4 bases and J by 4 bases, with 21 bases left in between. The V gene's germline CDR1 is SGHRS and CDR2 YFSETQ. This CDR3 comprises 16 residues. CDR3 DNA: TGCGCCAGCAGCCGGGGAGTGGGGCAGGGTTCTTACGAGCAGTACTTC. Translating gives CASSRGVGQGSYEQYF.

This chain joins TRBV3-1 and TRBJ2-4; D uncertain. V lost 4 bases, J lost 7 bases, and 5 bases lay in between. The CDR3 runs 11 residues. The germline V gene encodes CDR1 LGHDT and CDR2 YNNKEL (reference sequence). The CDR3 loop is CASSRANIQYF. In nucleotides, the CDR3 is TGTGCCAGCAGCCGCGCGAACATTCAGTACTTC.

This clonotype was observed at least ten times. V is TRBV7-9 and J is TRBJ2-5; D remains ambiguous. Germline V lookup: CDR1 SEHNR, CDR2 FQNEAQ (reference sequence). The CDR3 is made up of 13 amino acids. V was shortened by 5 bases and J by 2 bases, with 9 bases between the two germline ends. The CDR3 DNA reads TGTGCCAGCAGCCGACCTGTACAAGAGACCCAGTACTTC. Translation: CASSRPVQETQYF.

The table lists this clonotype with many counts. The chain carries TRBV7-6 and TRBJ2-1; weak D call: TRBD1 (6 bases). Germline V CDR1 and CDR2: SGHVS, FNYEAQ. Trimming cost V 3 bases and J 2 bases, with 20 bases left between them. This CDR3 has 18 amino acids. The CDR3, as DNA: TGTGCCAGCAGCTTCGTGCCGACAGGACCCATTACCTACAATGAGCAGTTCTTC. It yields the protein CASSFVPTGPITYNEQFF.

This clonotype has just a few counts. V and J are TRBV6-2 or TRBV6-3 and TRBJ1-3; D gene uncertain. CDR1 is MNHEY and CDR2 is SVGEGT in the germline V gene. This CDR3 has 17 residues. V was shortened by 2 bases and J by 0 bases, with 14 bases between the two germline ends. Here the CDR3 reads CASSYGRSPLSGNTIYF. For the CDR3, the DNA is TGTGCCAGCAGTTACGGGCGGTCCCCTCTCTCTGGAAACACCATATATTTT.

This clonotype was counted at least ten times. The chain couples TRBV7-6 to TRBJ1-1; a possible D gene is TRBD1 (5 bases). The CDR3 has 15 amino acids. Trimming pared 1 base from V and 1 base from J, leaving 10 bases between. Germline values: CDR1 SGHVS, CDR2 FNYEAQ. The CDR3 protein is CASSLDRGGNTEAFF. The CDR3 DNA is TGTGCCAGCAGCTTAGATCGCGGGGGGAACACTGAAGCTTTCTTT.

The sample holds many counts of this clonotype. The CDR3 loop is CATSRDTIRGNEQFF. DNA for the CDR3: TGTGCCACCAGCAGAGATACAATTCGGGGCAATGAGCAGTTCTTC. The chain couples TRBV15 to TRBJ2-1, with D perhaps TRBD2 (5 bases). The length of the CDR3 is 15 residues. The germline gives CDR1 LNHNV, CDR2 YYDKDF (reference sequence). Deletions cut 0 bases from V and 6 bases from J, with 12 bases between.

The chain is built from TRBV7-9 and TRBJ1-6; 7 positions match TRBD1. The germline V gene has CDR1 SEHNR and CDR2 FQNEAQ (reference sequence). The CDR3 has 13 residues. J gave up 10 bases and V 5 bases, and 5 bases lay outside the gene matches. CDR3 DNA: TGTGCCAGCAGCACAACAGGGGACTCACCCCTCCACTTT. It specifies CASSTTGDSPLHF.

This clonotype was seen a few times. The rearrangement uses TRBV7-8 and TRBJ1-6; D remains ambiguous. Trimming shortened V by 5 bases and J by 8 bases, and 10 bases separated the two germline ends. The length of the CDR3 is 13 residues. The germline V gene encodes CDR1 SGHVS and CDR2 FQNEAQ. The CDR3 DNA reads TGTGCCAGCAGCCCGAGACGGGATTCACCCCTCCACTTT. Protein: CASSPRRDSPLHF.

This clonotype was counted only a few times. This chain joins TRBV6-2 or TRBV6-3 and TRBJ2-5; 7 nucleotides line up with TRBD1. Germline CDR1 and CDR2: MNHEY and SVGEGT. Losses at the gene ends were 6 bases for V and 5 bases for J; bases not matched to a gene: 9. The CDR3 spans 14 residues. CDR3 sequence: CASSGTGAPETQYF. The CDR3, as DNA: TGTGCCAGCAGCGGCACAGGGGCCCCGGAGACCCAGTACTTC.

This clonotype has a handful of counts. The gene calls are TRBV20-1 and TRBJ2-3; no clear D gene. The CDR3 contains 14 residues. Per germline, CDR1 DFQATT and CDR2 SNEGSKA (reference sequence). V lost 3 bases to trimming and J lost 1 base, with 11 bases between them. The CDR3 here is CSARGGLGTDTQYF. In DNA, the CDR3 is TGCAGTGCTAGGGGCGGCCTAGGCACAGATACGCAGTATTTT.